This paragraph covers one T cell receptor beta chain sequence. The record originates from a study of blood T cell repertoires in COVID-19. The CDR3 spans 16 residues. CDR1 and CDR2 from the germline V gene are SGHRS and YFSETQ. The V end was cut by 3 bases, the J end by 5 bases, with 21 bases between. Sequencing used immunoSEQ multiplex PCR; TCRdb keeps in-frame clones, though not all of them. This table has hundreds of thousands of clones, 75% to 90% appearing once. Sequencing was performed on peripheral blood. The TCR originated in a woman aged 65 to 85 with COVID-19, enrolled during active disease. The rearrangement links TRBV5-1 to TRBJ2-7; a possible D gene is TRBD1 (5 bases). The CDR3 reads CASSYTTQWGSDEQYF. The CDR3 DNA reads TGCGCCAGCAGCTATACAACTCAATGGGGCAGCGACGAGCAGTACTTC.